The T cell receptor beta chain described here comes from a study of cytomegalovirus exposure and HLA in healthy donors. Points from the study as a whole: Follow-up analysis seemed to connect common viral pathogens with several of the most significant clusters identified.

This PCR relied on a set of 60 Vbeta primers and 13 Jbeta primers. Clones were sequenced by immunoSEQ multiplex PCR, and TCRdb holds only the in-frame ones, with some missing. This sample has fewer than 130,000 clones, with about three quarters found just once. As to this clone: Its antigen is undetermined.

Germline CDR1 reads MNHNS; CDR2 reads SASEGT. After removal of 7 bases from V and 0 bases from J, the junction contained 7 bases not matched to a gene. The CDR3 has 15 amino acids. The V gene is TRBV6-1, the J gene TRBJ2-3; 7 nucleotides align to TRBD2. This TCR was sampled from a woman aged 60-75 years in good health and CMV-seropositive. What was sequenced was PBMCs. The CDR3 sequence: CASTWGGSSTDTQYF. CDR3 in DNA: TGTGCCAGCACGTGGGGGGGATCTAGCACAGATACGCAGTATTTT.